This TCR beta chain comes out of a study of T cell repertoires in cytomegalovirus infection. Study as a whole: An indication of both CMV infection and matching HLA type came from public TCR beta signatures. Study-wide results and caveats: Clonotype analysis showed dominance of the ex vivo response by HLA-C-restricted CMV-specific TCR beta clonotypes. Of the TCR beta families, the public ones yielded a cumulative frequency that identified carriers of CMV plus the relevant HLA.

The V end was cut by 5 bases, the J end by 3 bases, with 14 bases between. Per the germline V gene, CDR1 is MDHEN and CDR2 is SYDVKM. There are 14 residues in the CDR3. TCRdb re-analysed the reads in MiXCR, keeping a single row per CDR3 protein. The data hold some 600,000 distinct CDR3 sequences, with 20% to 25% observed a single time. On this clonotype: Its antigen remains unidentified.

Sequences were obtained from CD8+ T cells from PBMCs. The TCR comes from a human donor in good health (CMV status not recorded). Some clones in this sample may be carry-over from other donors' samples. V gene TRBV28 combines with J gene TRBJ2-7; TRBD1 might be the D (5 bases). CDR3 amino acids: CASSEGASDYEQYV. The CDR3 DNA follows: TGTGCCAGCAGTGAAGGGGCCTCCGACTACGAGCAGTACGTC.